This passage covers 18 T cell receptor beta chains from one sample sequenced in a study of control samples from healthy donors and cancer patients. Clones were sequenced by immunoSEQ multiplex PCR, and TCRdb holds only the in-frame ones, with some missing. The table has more than 85,000 clones, roughly 83% seen once. Material: PBMCs. Receptors were obtained from a man aged 65-85 years with lung cancer.

This clone has just a few counts. This chain joins TRBV6-1 and TRBJ2-3; 10 nucleotides align to TRBD2. The CDR3 covers 17 residues. J was trimmed by 0 bases and V by 4 bases; bases with no gene match: 7. The V gene's germline CDR1 is MNHNS and CDR2 SASEGT. The CDR3 sequence: CASSVTSGGASTDTQYF. The CDR3 nucleotides are TGTGCCAGCAGTGTAACAAGCGGGGGGGCAAGCACAGATACGCAGTATTTT.

The chain combines TRBV11-2 with TRBJ1-5; no reliable D call. Germline-derived CDR1 and CDR2 are SGHAT and FQNNGV. Trimming shortened V by 6 bases and J by 4 bases, and 19 bases separated the two germline ends. CDR3 size: 16 residues. CDR3 sequence reads: CASRSPQRRWNQPQHF. In DNA, the CDR3 is TGTGCCAGCAGATCACCACAGAGACGGTGGAATCAGCCCCAGCATTTT. Drawing the rest from reference TRBV11-2 and TRBJ1-5, the complete variable domain is EAGVAQSPRYKIIEKRQSVAFWCNPISGHATLYWYQQILGQGPKLLIQFQNNGVVDDSQLPKDRFSAERLKGVDSTLKIQPAKLEDSAVYLCASRSPQRRWNQPQHFGDGTRLSIL.

The chain has TRBV9 and TRBJ2-2; the match to TRBD2 covers 10 bases. Per germline, CDR1 SGDLS and CDR2 YYNGEE. This CDR3 is 20 amino acids long. V shed 2 bases, J shed 2 bases, and the junction held 15 bases outside the gene matches. Here the CDR3 reads CASSVTFLIAGGTNTGELFF. Here the CDR3 DNA reads TGTGCCAGCAGCGTGACTTTTTTAATAGCGGGGGGAACAAACACCGGGGAGCTGTTTTTT. The whole variable domain, remainder taken from reference TRBV9 and TRBJ2-2, is DSGVTQTPKHLITATGQRVTLRCSPRSGDLSVYWYQQSLDQGLQFLIQYYNGEERAKGNILERFSAQQFPDLHSELNLSSLELGDSALYFCASSVTFLIAGGTNTGELFFGEGSRLTVL.

This clone has more than one count but fewer than ten. This chain joins TRBV2 and TRBJ1-5, with unresolved D. The CDR3 extends over 13 amino acids. Germline loops: CDR1 SNHLY, CDR2 FYNNEI. The V gene lost 2 bases and the J gene lost 4 bases, with 6 bases spanning the gap. CDR3 sequence: CASSEKGNQPQHF. CDR3 sequence (DNA): TGTGCCAGCAGTGAAAAAGGAAATCAGCCCCAGCATTTT. The variable domain in full, completed from reference TRBV2 and TRBJ1-5, reads EPEVTQTPSHQVTQMGQEVILRCVPISNHLYFYWYRQILGQKVEFLVSFYNNEISEKSEIFDDQFSVERPDGSNFTLKIRSTKLEDSAMYFCASSEKGNQPQHFGDGTRLSIL.

The gene calls are TRBV5-8 and TRBJ2-3; tentatively, D is TRBD1 (5 bases). Trimming took 4 bases from V and 0 from J, leaving 18 bases between them. Germline loops: CDR1 SGHTS, CDR2 YDEGEE. The CDR3 contains 17 residues. CDR3: CASSLGPSGSSTDTQYF. CDR3 in DNA: TGTGCCAGCAGCCTTGGACCTTCAGGGTCTAGCACAGATACGCAGTATTTT.

This clone has just one count. This chain joins TRBV6-5 and TRBJ1-1; 8 bases line up with TRBD1. The CDR3 length is 14 residues. Per germline, CDR1 MNHEY and CDR2 SVGAGI. V was clipped by 2 bases and J by 5 bases; unmatched bases: 4. CDR3 DNA: TGTGCCAGCAGTTACGACAGGGGCGGGACTGAAGCTTTCTTT. Its protein is CASSYDRGGTEAFF.

J is TRBJ2-2 and V is TRBV28; D gene uncertain. From germline, CDR1 is MDHEN and CDR2 SYDVKM. The V end lost 2 bases, the J end lost 0 bases, and 16 bases lay between the germline ends. There are 18 residues in the CDR3. CDR3 sequence (DNA): TGTGCCAGCAGTTTACTCCCTCTTCTGGGCTCGAACACCGGGGAGCTGTTTTTT. Translation gives CASSLLPLLGSNTGELFF.

J is TRBJ2-5 and V is TRBV6-5; 8 bases agree with TRBD1. The CDR3 is made up of 15 amino acids. Germline V CDR1 and CDR2: MNHEY, SVGAGI. The junction had 8 bases not matched to a gene; V was cut back by 4 bases and J by 4 bases. CDR3 coding DNA: TGTGCCAGCAGTTCCCAAGACAGGGGAGGAGAGACCCAGTACTTC. Protein product: CASSSQDRGGETQYF.

The gene calls are TRBV11-2 and TRBJ2-7; D possibly matches TRBD1 or TRBD2 (6 bases each). The ends were cut back, 5 bases at V and 8 bases at J, with 19 bases in the middle. From germline, CDR1 is SGHAT and CDR2 FQNNGV. CDR3 length: 14 amino acids. CDR3 region: CASSTGGVQGKQYF. The CDR3 DNA reads as TGTGCCAGCAGCACCGGGGGAGTACAGGGCAAGCAGTACTTC.

This clone was observed a few times. The rearrangement uses TRBV5-1 and TRBJ1-2, with 10 bases identical to TRBD1. CDR1 and CDR2 from the germline V gene are SGHRS and YFSETQ. V shed 0 bases and J 6 bases; nucleotides not matched to a gene: 5. The CDR3 extends over 15 amino acids. The CDR3 DNA sequence: TGCGCCAGCAGCTTGGTAGGACAGGGGGTCAATGGCTACACCTTC. Translation gives CASSLVGQGVNGYTF.

V and J are TRBV4-3 and TRBJ1-1; D unclear. CDR3 length: 14 amino acids. Trimming left V 4 bases short and J 2 bases short, with 11 bases between. CDR1 and CDR2 (germline): LGHNA, YSLEER. CDR3 residues: CASSRTIINTEAFF. For the CDR3, the DNA is TGCGCCAGCAGCCGAACCATTATAAACACTGAAGCTTTCTTT.

The CDR3 is CASSLVAGGLRNTEAFF. DNA for the CDR3: TGTGCCAGCAGCTTGGTTGCAGGGGGCTTACGGAACACTGAAGCTTTCTTT. This chain joins TRBV5-4 and TRBJ1-1; 8 nucleotides agree with TRBD1. The CDR3 has 17 amino acids. V trimming: 0 bases; J trimming: 1 base; junction bases outside the gene matches: 8. CDR1 and CDR2 (germline): SGHNT, YYREEE (reference sequence).

This chain uses TRBV3-1 (or the pseudogene TRBV3-2) with TRBJ1-4; 10 bases are a match to TRBD1. The V segment lost 5 bases and the J segment 8 bases; nucleotides outside the gene matches: 8. The CDR3 has 15 residues. Per germline, CDR1 LGHDT and CDR2 YNNKEL (reference sequence). This CDR3 reads CASSGWTGGGEKLFF. In DNA form, the CDR3 reads TGTGCCAGCAGCGGATGGACAGGGGGAGGAGAAAAACTGTTTTTT.

The genes are TRBV5-4 and TRBJ2-1; D not certain. The CDR3 has 11 amino acids. V lost 1 base and J lost 8, with 4 bases in between. Germline V CDR1 and CDR2: SGHNT, YYREEE (reference sequence). As DNA, the CDR3 is TGTGCCAGCAGCTTGTGGGATGAGCAGTTCTTC. Its protein product is CASSLWDEQFF.

The CDR3 loop is CASSFGTGEQFF. The CDR3 DNA sequence: TGTGCCAGCAGCTTCGGGACTGGGGAGCAGTTCTTC. The chain employs TRBV7-3 and TRBJ2-1, with D perhaps matching TRBD2 (6 bases). Per germline, CDR1 SGHTA and CDR2 FQGTGA. This CDR3 region has 12 residues. V lost 3 bases to trimming and J lost 10 bases, with 10 bases between them.

V and J are TRBV10-3 and TRBJ1-1; TRBD1 is a possible D gene (5 bases). The CDR3 has 15 amino acids. CDR1 and CDR2 from the germline V gene are ENHRY and SYGVKD. Trimming removed 4 bases from V and 3 bases from J, with 15 bases in between. CDR3 loop: CAISVSGSEDTEAFF. CDR3 nucleotide sequence: TGTGCCATCAGTGTGTCAGGGTCTGAGGACACTGAAGCTTTCTTT.

This chain links TRBV7-9 with TRBJ2-7; D ambiguous. This CDR3 is 12 amino acids long. Trimming took off 5 bases at V and 0 bases at J, with 5 bases between the two ends. CDR1 and CDR2 (germline): SEHNR, FQNEAQ (reference sequence). CDR3 in DNA: TGTGCCAGCAGCGCGAGCTCCTACGAGCAGTACTTC. Encoded protein: CASSASSYEQYF.

The chain carries TRBV12-3 or TRBV12-4 and TRBJ2-3; the match to TRBD2 covers 7 bases. V lost 3 bases and J lost 4; bases outside the gene matches: 1. The CDR3 runs 13 residues. The CDR3 nucleotides read TGTGCCAGCAGTTTTGGGGGGGCAGATACGCAGTATTTT. Protein: CASSFGGADTQYF.